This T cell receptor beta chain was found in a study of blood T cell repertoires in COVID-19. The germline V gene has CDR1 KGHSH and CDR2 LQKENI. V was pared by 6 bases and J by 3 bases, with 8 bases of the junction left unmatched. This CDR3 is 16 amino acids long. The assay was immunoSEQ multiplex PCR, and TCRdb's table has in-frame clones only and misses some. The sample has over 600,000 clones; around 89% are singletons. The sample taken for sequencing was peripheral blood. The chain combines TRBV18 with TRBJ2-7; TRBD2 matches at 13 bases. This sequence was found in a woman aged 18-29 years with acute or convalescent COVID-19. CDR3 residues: CASSPVGTSGIYEQYF. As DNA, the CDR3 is TGTGCCAGCTCCCCGGTCGGGACTAGCGGGATCTACGAGCAGTACTTC.